This T cell receptor beta chain was obtained from a study of cytomegalovirus exposure and HLA in healthy donors. Broader study findings: Most TCR sequences proved rare, with some public TCRs found in many donors. Some V segments, including TRBV6-2 and TRBV6-3, were excluded as indistinguishable. For presence/absence analyses, sequencing depth was assumed to be roughly uniform across donors. Associated with cytomegalovirus, according to the listing, were around 160 TCR beta chains.

Amplification used 60 Vbeta primers and 13 Jbeta primers. The protocol was immunoSEQ multiplex PCR, while the TCRdb copy is restricted to in-frame clones and leaves out a portion. The listing contains about 200,000 clones. The CDR3 length is 15 residues. Trimming removed 0 bases from V and 2 bases from J; junction bases left unmatched: 3. CDR1 is MNHEY and CDR2 is SVGAGI in the germline V gene. Comment on this clone: The antigen is not known.

The chain has TRBV6-5 and TRBJ2-5, with 7 positions matching TRBD1. The receptor's source is a boy aged 5 to 17 in good health and CMV-seronegative. Input material: PBMCs. CDR3: CASSYSFRGQETQYF. CDR3 bases: TGTGCCAGCAGTTACTCGTTCAGGGGGCAAGAGACCCAGTACTTC.